Listed below are T cell receptor beta chains from one sample, sequenced in a study of blood T cell repertoires in COVID-19. The assay was immunoSEQ multiplex PCR, and TCRdb's table has in-frame clones only and misses some. The sample has around 150,000 clones; about 80% are singletons. Sequencing was carried out using peripheral blood. These receptors were obtained from an elderly woman with acute or convalescent COVID-19. The CDR3 runs from the conserved cysteine through the conserved F or W. A D gene is named only where the DNA matches it firmly. Size tells how often a clone was seen (once, few, many) or the class of an expanded clone, and some rows leave it out.

TRBV6-5	NA	14	TRBD2	TRBJ2-7	CATKSSGSAYEQYF	TGTGCCACTAAGAGTAGCGGGAGCGCCTACGAGCAGTACTTC
TRBV7-2	NA	15	TRBD1	TRBJ2-7	CASSTIGDSSYEQYF	TGTGCCAGCAGCACAATCGGGGACAGCTCCTACGAGCAGTACTTC
TRBV30	NA	12	NA	TRBJ1-1	CAWKGGATEAFF	TGTGCCTGGAAAGGGGGGGCGACTGAAGCTTTCTTT
TRBV18	NA	14	TRBD2	TRBJ2-3	CASSPSGSADTQYF	TGTGCCAGCTCACCTAGCGGGAGCGCAGATACGCAGTATTTT
TRBV11-2	NA	16	TRBD2	TRBJ2-5	CASSPTSGRVQETQYF	TGTGCCAGCAGCCCCACTAGCGGGAGGGTCCAAGAGACCCAGTACTTC
TRBV5-1	NA	13	TRBD1	TRBJ1-1	CASSSRTGTEAFF	TGCGCCAGCAGCTCGCGGACAGGCACTGAAGCTTTCTTT
TRBV18	NA	16	NA	TRBJ1-5	CASSPRREYSNQPQHF	TGTGCCAGCTCACCTCGCAGGGAATATAGCAATCAGCCCCAGCATTTT
TRBV19	NA	13	NA	TRBJ1-2	CASSIPSGDGYTF	TGTGCCAGTAGTATCCCCTCGGGAGATGGCTACACCTTC
TRBV7-6	NA	15	NA	TRBJ2-7	CASSSPQAEGYEQYF	TGTGCCAGCAGCTCCCCCCAGGCTGAGGGCTACGAGCAGTACTTC
TRBV7-9	NA	15	NA	TRBJ1-1	CASSPTDFGGTEAFF	TGTGCCAGCAGCCCGACTGACTTCGGGGGCACTGAAGCTTTCTTT
TRBV19	NA	15	TRBD2	TRBJ2-1	CASSYLAGAYNEQFF	TGTGCCAGTAGTTACCTAGCGGGAGCCTACAATGAGCAGTTCTTC
TRBV5-1	NA	14	NA	TRBJ2-5	CASSSGQQQETQYF	TGCGCCAGCAGCTCTGGACAGCAGCAAGAGACCCAGTACTTC
TRBV14	NA	16	NA	TRBJ1-2	CASSQLSLTGGGGYTF	TGTGCCAGCAGCCAATTGAGCCTCACTGGGGGCGGGGGCTACACCTTC
TRBV30	NA	16	NA	TRBJ1-3	CAWSALGGHSGNTIYF	TGTGCCTGGAGTGCCCTGGGAGGGCACTCTGGAAACACCATATATTTT
TRBV3-1/TRBV3-2	NA	16	NA	TRBJ1-1	CASSQERLQGFSEAFF	TGTGCCAGCAGCCAAGAACGGTTACAGGGATTCTCTGAAGCTTTCTTT
TRBV3-1/TRBV3-2	few	16	NA	TRBJ2-4	CASSQVGGGGKNIQYF	TGTGCCAGCAGCCAAGTTGGGGGAGGGGGAAAAAACATTCAGTACTTC
TRBV2	NA	14	NA	TRBJ2-3	CASCSSLCTDTQYF	TGTGCCAGCTGTAGCTCCTTGTGCACAGATACGCAGTATTTT
TRBV6-6	NA	13	NA	TRBJ1-1	CASSFNRDTEAFF	TGTGCCAGCAGTTTCAACAGGGACACTGAAGCTTTCTTT
TRBV27	NA	12	NA	TRBJ1-1	CASRGQYTEAFF	TGTGCCAGCCGCGGACAGTACACTGAAGCTTTCTTT
TRBV7-9	NA	15	NA	TRBJ1-3	CASSLTGSSGNTIYF	TGTGCCAGCAGCTTAACAGGGTCCTCTGGAAACACCATATATTTT
TRBV9	NA	15	NA	TRBJ2-7	CASSVGWLAGHEQYF	TGTGCCAGCAGCGTAGGGTGGTTGGCGGGTCACGAGCAGTACTTC
TRBV7-2	NA	13	TRBD1	TRBJ1-2	CASSSRQGYGYTF	TGTGCCAGCAGCTCCCGACAGGGGTATGGCTACACCTTC
TRBV5-5	NA	16	NA	TRBJ2-5	CASSLAWSGVGETQYF	TGTGCCAGCAGCTTGGCCTGGTCGGGAGTAGGAGAGACCCAGTACTTC
TRBV10-3	once	14	TRBD1	TRBJ2-3	CAIGRDRDSDTQYF	TGTGCCATAGGACGGGACAGGGATTCGGATACGCAGTATTTT
TRBV15	NA	15	TRBD2	TRBJ2-7	CATSRDAGGLYEQYF	TGTGCCACCAGCAGAGATGCGGGAGGGCTCTACGAGCAGTACTTC
TRBV19	NA	15	NA	TRBJ1-1	CASSIVAFLNTEAFF	TGTGCCAGTAGTATCGTGGCCTTTCTGAACACTGAAGCTTTCTTT
TRBV7-6	NA	15	NA	TRBJ1-2	CASSPEAGRGHGYTF	TGTGCCAGCAGCCCAGAGGCTGGGAGAGGACATGGCTACACCTTC
TRBV19	NA	14	NA	TRBJ2-6	CASLGDPGANVLTF	TGTGCCAGTTTAGGGGATCCTGGGGCCAACGTCCTGACTTTC
TRBV19	NA	14	NA	TRBJ1-6	CASTMGAIGSPLHF	TGTGCCAGTACGATGGGGGCGATAGGTTCACCCCTCCACTTT
TRBV18	NA	16	NA	TRBJ1-1	CASSLNLPVSHTEAFF	TGTGCCAGCTCACTAAATTTACCGGTGAGTCACACTGAAGCTTTCTTT
TRBV5-1	NA	15	NA	TRBJ2-2	CASSLSLLASGELFF	TGCGCCAGCAGCTTATCTCTCCTAGCTTCCGGGGAGCTGTTTTTT
TRBV9	NA	17	TRBD1	TRBJ2-5	CASSVAGTGVFQETQYF	TGTGCCAGCAGCGTAGCCGGGACAGGGGTTTTCCAAGAGACCCAGTACTTC
TRBV4-1	NA	16	TRBD1	TRBJ1-1	CASSHGTGLMNTEAFF	TGCGCCAGCAGCCATGGGACAGGGCTCATGAACACTGAAGCTTTCTTT
TRBV5-1	once	15	NA	TRBJ2-1	CASSLVSGPYNEQFF	TGCGCCAGCAGCTTGGTTTCGGGTCCCTACAATGAGCAGTTCTTC
TRBV10-1	NA	13	NA	TRBJ1-1	CASSFDTNTEAFF	TGCGCCAGCAGCTTCGACACTAACACTGAAGCTTTCTTT
TRBV5-5	NA	16	NA	TRBJ2-2	CASSPTGTPITGELFF	TGTGCCAGCAGCCCGACCGGGACACCGATTACCGGGGAGCTGTTTTTT
TRBV15	once	14	TRBD1	TRBJ2-3	CATSFTGVTDTQYF	TGTGCCACCAGCTTTACAGGGGTAACAGATACGCAGTATTTT
TRBV5-4	NA	15	TRBD1	TRBJ1-2	CASSFRTGANYGYTF	TGTGCCAGCAGCTTCAGGACAGGAGCTAACTATGGCTACACCTTC
TRBV19	NA	15	TRBD2	TRBJ2-7	CASSIGGGSSYEQYF	TGTGCCAGTAGTATAGGTGGCGGGAGCTCCTACGAGCAGTACTTC